This entry lists 9 T cell receptor beta chains sequenced from one sample in a study of technical replicates of blood from a handful of donors. Sequencing was performed with immunoSEQ multiplex PCR; in TCRdb, only in-frame clones are kept and a portion is missing. The table shows about 67,000 clones, with nearly 98% occurring only once. The sequenced sample was T cells isolated from PBMCs. The receptors here all came from a human donor in good health.

The rearrangement uses TRBV5-8 and TRBJ1-1; 7 positions match TRBD1. Germline loops: CDR1 SGHTS, CDR2 YDEGEE. The CDR3 has 14 residues. V shed 0 bases and J 8 bases; nucleotides not matched to a gene: 7. CDR3 sequence (DNA): TGTGCCAGCAGCTTGGCTAGGACAGGATCGGAAGCTTTCTTT. As protein: CASSLARTGSEAFF.

The chain joins TRBV5-1 to TRBJ2-5; 8 bases line up with TRBD1. The CDR3 covers 14 residues. Germline values: CDR1 SGHRS, CDR2 YFSETQ. V lost 4 bases, J lost 3 bases, and 5 bases stayed unmatched. CDR3 in amino acids: CASSRTTGEETQYF. CDR3 sequence (DNA): TGCGCCAGCAGCAGAACGACAGGGGAAGAGACCCAGTACTTC.

Only one count was recorded for this clone. The J gene is TRBJ2-5, the V gene TRBV4-1; TRBD2 matches 8 bases. CDR3 length equals 17 residues. V trimming: 0 bases; J trimming: 5 bases; junction bases outside the gene matches: 11. The germline V gene has CDR1 MGHRA and CDR2 YSYEKL. CDR3 protein: CASSQEGAAGVGETQYF. The CDR3 coding sequence is TGCGCCAGCAGCCAAGAAGGGGCAGCGGGAGTGGGCGAGACCCAGTACTTC.

The chain is built from TRBV5-4 and TRBJ1-1; 8 bases line up with TRBD1. This CDR3 spans 13 amino acids. V trimming: 4 bases; J trimming: 7 bases; junction bases outside the gene matches: 6. The germline V gene encodes CDR1 SGHNT and CDR2 YYREEE (reference sequence). CDR3 protein: CASSKPTGDEAFF. In DNA, the CDR3 is TGTGCCAGCAGCAAGCCGACAGGGGATGAAGCTTTCTTT.

The V call is TRBV5-1, the J call TRBJ1-3, with TRBD1 identical over 8 bases. Germline CDR1 SGHRS, CDR2 YFSETQ. V shed 4 bases, J shed 4 bases, and the junction held 7 bases outside the gene matches. The CDR3 contains 15 residues. CDR3 sequence reads: CASSRQGREGNTIYF. CDR3 nucleotides: TGCGCCAGCAGCAGACAGGGGCGAGAAGGAAACACCATATATTTT.

The rearrangement links TRBV7-6 to TRBJ2-7; 11 bases are a match to TRBD2. CDR3 size: 14 residues. V lost 2 bases to trimming and J lost 5 bases; unmatched junction nucleotides: 2. CDR1 SGHVS and CDR2 FNYEAQ come from the germline V gene. This chain's CDR3 is CASSLLAGGDEQYF. The CDR3 nucleotides are TGTGCCAGCAGCTTACTAGCGGGAGGTGACGAGCAGTACTTC.

The chain combines TRBV5-8 with TRBJ1-2; D gene uncertain. The CDR3 is made up of 12 amino acids. Trimming removed 10 bases from V and 2 bases from J, with 12 bases in between. The germline CDR1 and CDR2 sequences are SGHTS and YDEGEE. CDR3 region: CASAYENYGYTF. DNA of the CDR3: TGTGCCTCTGCGTATGAGAACTATGGCTACACCTTC.

This chain connects TRBV7-2 to TRBJ1-5, with TRBD1 matching over 9 bases. Germline values: CDR1 SGHTA, CDR2 FQGNSA. The CDR3 runs to 16 residues. After removal of 6 bases from V and 2 bases from J, the junction contained 8 bases not matched to a gene. CDR3 in DNA: TGTGCCAGCAGTCACCTGAGACAGGGGGGCAATCAGCCCCAGCATTTT. This encodes CASSHLRQGGNQPQHF.

Here the CDR3 reads CASSLWWGLAVKSYNEQFF. In DNA, the CDR3 is TGTGCCAGCAGTTTATGGTGGGGACTAGCTGTGAAGTCCTACAATGAGCAGTTCTTC. V usage is TRBV28 and J usage is TRBJ2-1; 9 bases align to TRBD2. Trimming cost V 0 bases and J 1 base; bases outside gene matches: 10. CDR1 MDHEN and CDR2 SYDVKM come from the germline V gene. The length of the CDR3 is 19 residues.